This note documents a single T cell receptor (beta chain) sequence. This sample is part of a study of PD-1 blockade in mismatch repair-deficient tumors. Trimming cost V 7 bases and J 5 bases, with 15 bases left between them. This CDR3 contains 14 residues. The V gene's germline CDR1 is MNHEY and CDR2 SMNVEV (reference sequence). Some clones are missing from TCRdb's copy, which holds only in-frame ones; the method was immunoSEQ multiplex PCR. The table lists tens of thousands of clones, 88% of them singletons. Material: peripheral blood, obtained 52 weeks after starting pembrolizumab. The clonotype originates from an adult with mismatch repair-deficient cancer. The chain joins TRBV27 to TRBJ2-1; the D is unclear. In DNA form, the CDR3 reads TGTGCCAGCAAGTCAACTTCCCTTCACAATGAGCAGTTCTTC. Protein sequence: CASKSTSLHNEQFF.